This is a list of T cell receptor beta chains from one sample in a study of PD-L1 blockade in urothelial cancer. Data came from immunoSEQ multiplex PCR; TCRdb stores just in-frame clones and leaves some out. The sample records more than 45,000 clones, approximately 80% being singletons. Sequenced here: PBMCs, sampled around atezolizumab (anti-PD-L1) treatment. These receptor sequences come from an older man with urothelial cancer. The CDR3 runs from the conserved cysteine through the conserved F or W. Each record gives: V gene, D gene, clone size, J gene, CDR3 DNA, CDR3 protein. D genes are given only for firm matches. Clone size is shown for a subset of rows, as once, few, many or a class of expanded clone.

TRBV11-3	NA	NA	TRBJ1-2	TGTGCCAGCAGCTTATCCGGAGGACGCGGTGGCTACACCTTC	CASSLSGGRGGYTF
TRBV7-9	TRBD2	NA	TRBJ2-1	TGTGCCAGCAGCTTCTGGACTAGCGGGGATAACAATGAGCAGTTCTTC	CASSFWTSGDNNEQFF
TRBV7-2	NA	NA	TRBJ2-5	TGTGCCAGCAGCTCACCCCCGGTGGAGACCCAGTACTTC	CASSSPPVETQYF
TRBV11-2	TRBD1	NA	TRBJ2-2	TGTGCCAGCAGCTTAACTCCCTCAGTGACAGGGGCCGGGGAGCTGTTTTTT	CASSLTPSVTGAGELFF
TRBV13	NA	NA	TRBJ2-3	TGTGCCAGCAGCACCACTAGCACAGATACGCAGTATTTT	CASSTTSTDTQYF
TRBV7-8	NA	NA	TRBJ1-4	TGTGCCAGCAGCGGGGGGGGAGGGGCATATGGAAAACTGTTTTTT	CASSGGGGAYGKLFF
TRBV6-5	NA	NA	TRBJ1-2	TGTGCCAGCACTCCCGTCCCTCTCGGGAACTATGGCTACACCTTC	CASTPVPLGNYGYTF
TRBV7-2	NA	NA	TRBJ2-2	TGTGCCAGCAGCTTACGGCAGGGCGCATTTACCGGGGAGCTGTTTTTT	CASSLRQGAFTGELFF
TRBV2	NA	NA	TRBJ2-7	TGTGCCAGCTCAGGGTTCAACGAGCAGTACTTC	CASSGFNEQYF
TRBV21-1	NA	NA	TRBJ1-1	TGTGCCAGCAGCAAGCAGGGGGCGCGGGAGTCCCCCTCCCTCATGAACACTGAAGCTTTCTTT	CASSKQGARESPSLMNTEAFF
TRBV28	NA	once	TRBJ1-5	TGTGCCAGCAGGGAGAGCAATCAGCCCCAGCATTTT	CASRESNQPQHF
TRBV5-6	TRBD1	NA	TRBJ1-3	TGTGCCAGCAGCCCCCCCGGGACAGGGATGTCCGGAAACACCATATATTTT	CASSPPGTGMSGNTIYF
TRBV19	TRBD1	NA	TRBJ2-4	TGTGCCAGTAGTATCGAGGGGGCAGACATTCAGTACTTC	CASSIEGADIQYF
TRBV25-1	TRBD2	NA	TRBJ2-1	TGTGCCAGCAGCCCCCCGGGGGGCTCCTACAATGAGCAGTTCTTC	CASSPPGGSYNEQFF
TRBV28	TRBD2	NA	TRBJ2-1	TGTGCCAGCAGTCCAGGACTAGCGGGAGGGCGGTCCTACAATGAGCAGTTCTTC	CASSPGLAGGRSYNEQFF
TRBV11-1	TRBD1	NA	TRBJ2-3	TGTGCCAGCAGCCGGACAGGGTACGGCACAGATACGCAGTATTTT	CASSRTGYGTDTQYF
TRBV7-2	NA	NA	TRBJ2-5	TGTGCCAGCAGCTTACCAGGGCGCCCCGAGACCCAGTACTTC	CASSLPGRPETQYF
TRBV19	TRBD2	NA	TRBJ2-7	TGTGCCAGTAGTGCCGGGACTAGCGGTACCTACGAGCAGTACTTC	CASSAGTSGTYEQYF
TRBV15	NA	few	TRBJ2-2	TGTGCCACCAGCCTGAACAGGGTTACCGGGGAGCTGTTTTTT	CATSLNRVTGELFF
TRBV28	TRBD1	NA	TRBJ1-5	TGTGCCAGCAGTTTCAAGGACAGGGCGCTTCATTTT	CASSFKDRALHF
TRBV29-1	TRBD1	few	TRBJ2-4	TGCAGCGCCCCAGGGACAGGGAAGGAATTAGCCAAAAACATTCAGTACTTC	CSAPGTGKELAKNIQYF
TRBV2	NA	NA	TRBJ2-5	TGTGCCAGCAGAACTCAGGGGCGGGTTTGGACCCAGTACTTC	CASRTQGRVWTQYF
TRBV4-2	NA	NA	TRBJ1-3	TGTGCCAGCAGCCAAGATCTCAACAGGCTCTCTGGAAACACCATATATTTT	CASSQDLNRLSGNTIYF
TRBV18	TRBD2	NA	TRBJ2-5	TGTGCCAGCTCATCGACTAGCCGCGAGACCCAGTACTTC	CASSSTSRETQYF
TRBV5-1	NA	NA	TRBJ1-2	TGCGCCAGCAGCTTGCCAGGGGATGGCTACACCTTC	CASSLPGDGYTF
TRBV13	TRBD2	once	TRBJ2-7	TGTGCCAGCAGCTACTCAGCCTTAGCGGGAGTCCGCTCCTACGAGCAGTACTTC	CASSYSALAGVRSYEQYF
TRBV6-1	NA	NA	TRBJ2-7	TGTGCCAGCAGTGAGGCAGGACAGCACTTCGGCGAGCAGTACTTC	CASSEAGQHFGEQYF
TRBV7-2	NA	NA	TRBJ1-4	TGTGCCAGCAGCCGCCCAGGGGTTAATGAAAAACTGTTTTTT	CASSRPGVNEKLFF
TRBV16	NA	NA	TRBJ1-2	TGTGCCAGCAGCCAATCCTGGAACAGGGAGGGCGGCTACACCTTC	CASSQSWNREGGYTF
TRBV4-2	TRBD1	NA	TRBJ1-4	TGTGCCAGCAGCCAAGGGACAGGGGGCAATAATGAAAAACTGTTTTTT	CASSQGTGGNNEKLFF
TRBV11-3	NA	NA	TRBJ2-7	TGTGCCAGCCGCCGACGCAGCGCCTCCTACGAGCAGTACTTC	CASRRRSASYEQYF
TRBV11-2	NA	NA	TRBJ1-1	TGTGCCAGCAGCTTAAACTCGCGGGACACTGAAGCTTTCTTT	CASSLNSRDTEAFF
TRBV27	TRBD1	NA	TRBJ2-5	TGTGCCAGCAGTGGGCACAGGGGTAGCAAGACGACCCAGTACTTC	CASSGHRGSKTTQYF
TRBV2	NA	few	TRBJ1-3	TGTGCCAGCAGCGCTGGGACTACTGGAAACACCATATATTTT	CASSAGTTGNTIYF
TRBV7-2	NA	NA	TRBJ2-1	TGTGCCAGCAGCTTAGGTCCTACGGGCAATGAGCAGTTCTTC	CASSLGPTGNEQFF
TRBV18	NA	NA	TRBJ2-3	TGTGCCAGCTCACCACCACGGGGGAGGAGCACAGATACGCAGTATTTT	CASSPPRGRSTDTQYF
TRBV19	TRBD1	medium-sized	TRBJ2-7	TGTGCCAGTAGTATTGCGACAGGGGAGCAGTACTTC	CASSIATGEQYF
TRBV28	NA	NA	TRBJ2-4	TGTGCCAGCAGTTTCGGACAGTCCAAAAACATTCAGTACTTC	CASSFGQSKNIQYF
TRBV7-3	TRBD1	NA	TRBJ1-2	TGTGCCAGCAGCTTCGGACAGGGCCCGTATGGCTACACCTTC	CASSFGQGPYGYTF
TRBV5-4	TRBD1	NA	TRBJ1-4	TGTGCCAGCAGCTTGGCCGAGGACAGGGGGGAAAAACTGTTTTTT	CASSLAEDRGEKLFF
TRBV28	TRBD1	NA	TRBJ2-2	TGTGCCAGCAGTTTATCCCGGGACAGGGGGAAGTGGACCGGGGAGCTGTTTTTT	CASSLSRDRGKWTGELFF
TRBV27	NA	once	TRBJ2-5	TGTGCCAGCAGTTTGGACAGCCAAGAGACCCAGTACTTC	CASSLDSQETQYF
TRBV6-5	NA	NA	TRBJ2-4	TGTGCCAGCAGCCGCCTGGGCGAAAACATTCAGTACTTC	CASSRLGENIQYF
TRBV6-1	NA	NA	TRBJ1-3	TGTGCCAGCAGTGAAAGGGGAAGAAGGGTGGGCACCATATATTTT	CASSERGRRVGTIYF
TRBV28	NA	NA	TRBJ2-2	TGTGCCAGCAGTTTCGACAGAACAGCGAACACCGGGGAGCTGTTTTTT	CASSFDRTANTGELFF
TRBV9	NA	NA	TRBJ2-7	TGTGCCAGCAGCGCCGGACAGATAACCGAGCAGTACTTC	CASSAGQITEQYF
TRBV5-8	NA	NA	TRBJ2-2	TGTGCCAGCAGCTTAGAGGTGCTCCTGAACACCGGGGAGCTGTTTTTT	CASSLEVLLNTGELFF
TRBV4-1	NA	once	TRBJ1-1	TGCGCCAGCAGCCGGAGGGAACAAGGAGTGAACACTGAAGCTTTCTTT	CASSRREQGVNTEAFF
TRBV11-2	TRBD2	NA	TRBJ2-5	TGTGCCAGCAGCGGACTAGCGGGAGACTGGCAAGAGACCCAGTACTTC	CASSGLAGDWQETQYF
TRBV7-9	TRBD1	NA	TRBJ1-4	TGTGCCAGCAGCTCATGGACAGGGGCAACTAATGAAAAACTGTTTTTT	CASSSWTGATNEKLFF
TRBV10-3	NA	few	TRBJ1-2	TGTGCCATCAGTGAGATGAACCGACCGGAGGGCTACACCTTC	CAISEMNRPEGYTF
TRBV7-2	TRBD2	NA	TRBJ2-3	TGTGCCAGCAGCTTATTAGGCGGGGGGATGGCAGATACGCAGTATTTT	CASSLLGGGMADTQYF
TRBV19	NA	NA	TRBJ1-3	TGTGCCAGTAGTACCCCCACTGACAGGGGAAACACCATATATTTT	CASSTPTDRGNTIYF